Below are 8 T cell receptor beta chains sequenced from a single sample in a study of T cells in Graves' hyperthyroidism and ophthalmopathy. What was amplified from RNA transcripts were TCR beta CDR3 regions. An initial round of RT-PCR targeting the TCR CDR3 relied on the HTBI primer set. TCRdb fed the multiplex PCR reads into MiXCR, producing one record per CDR3 protein. Seen here are 450,000 to 700,000 distinct CDR3 sequences, around 42% observed once, and the top ten hold roughly 19%. Sequenced sample: peripheral blood or thyroid tissue (not recorded which). All receptors derive from an adult woman with Graves' disease, either hyperthyroidism or ophthalmopathy (not recorded which).

The V call is TRBV7-9, the J call TRBJ2-7, with D uncertain. Germline V CDR1 and CDR2: SEHNR, FQNEAQ (reference sequence). CDR3 length: 13 residues. Trimming removed 6 bases at V and 6 bases at J, with 15 bases between. CDR3 residues: CASSSAGFTEQYF. DNA of the CDR3: TGTGCCAGCAGTTCCGCTGGGTTCACCGAGCAGTACTTC.

In this sample, this clonotype turned up many times. The rearrangement links TRBV19 to TRBJ2-7; 7 bases line up with TRBD1. J was trimmed by 2 bases and V by 6 bases; bases with no gene match: 7. CDR3 length: 14 amino acids. Germline CDR1 LNHDA, CDR2 SQIVND (reference sequence). CDR3 region: CASRARDRTYEQYF. The DNA of the CDR3 is TGTGCCAGTAGAGCAAGGGACAGAACCTACGAGCAGTACTTC.

Concerning this clonotype: At one end, the junction sequence differs from germline, possibly due to a read error. V is TRBV10-3 and J is TRBJ2-7, with TRBD1 matching 10 bases. This CDR3 is built from 16 residues. Germline CDR1 is ENHRY and CDR2 is SYGVKD. The CDR3: CASSPPGQGPSYEQYF. CDR3 nucleotide sequence: TGTGCCAGCAGTCCCCCGGGACAGGGGCCTTCCTACGAGCAGTACTTC.

This clonotype was recorded at least ten times. The CDR3 DNA follows: TGCGCCAGCAGCGGGACAAGGCGCGATCAGACCCAGTACTTC. Its translation: CASSGTRRDQTQYF. This rearrangement joins TRBV5-1 to TRBJ2-5, with a tentative D call TRBD1 (6 bases). V dropped 4 bases and J dropped 6 bases, with 16 bases sitting between them. Germline CDR1 is SGHRS and CDR2 is YFSETQ. The CDR3 is 14 amino acids.

In this sample, this clonotype turned up many times. The chain couples TRBV7-9 to TRBJ1-5; D is ambiguous. This CDR3 is 13 amino acids long. CDR1 is SEHNR, CDR2 FQNEAQ, per germline (reference sequence). Between the trimmed V and J ends, which lost 8 bases and 0 bases, there was a span of 8 bases. CDR3 nucleotide sequence: TGTGCCAGCTCCTATCATAGCAATCAGCCCCAGCATTTT. It codes for CASSYHSNQPQHF. Based on the CDR3 plus reference TRBV7-9 and TRBJ1-5, the full variable domain is DTGVSQNPRHKITKRGQNVTFRCDPISEHNRLYWYRQTLGQGPEFLTYFQNEAQLEKSRLLSDRFSAERPKGSFSTLEIQRTEQGDSAMYLCASSYHSNQPQHFGDGTRLSIL.

Many counts were recorded for this clonotype. V and J are TRBV10-1 and TRBJ2-2; no clear D. This CDR3 comprises 12 residues. Germline V gene data show CDR1 as WNHNN and CDR2 as SYGVQD (reference sequence). V was clipped by 3 bases and J by 4 bases, with 3 bases between them. CDR3 nucleotide sequence: TGCGCCAGCAGTGACACCACCGGGGAGCTGTTTTTT. Translated, it gives CASSDTTGELFF.

This clonotype was counted many times. The chain is built from TRBV7-6 and TRBJ2-7, with D hard to call. Germline lookup yields CDR1 SGHVS and CDR2 FNYEAQ. There are 13 residues in the CDR3. Trimming stripped 4 bases from V and 2 bases from J, with 9 bases between. CDR3 bases: TGTGCCAGCAGCTCCGCTGCTACCTACGAGCAGTACTTC. It translates to CASSSAATYEQYF.

This clonotype was seen at least ten times. The chain is built from TRBV29-1 and TRBJ1-1, with TRBD1 identical over 8 bases. The CDR3 is made up of 14 amino acids. Germline V gene sequence: CDR1 SQVTM, CDR2 ANQGSEA. Unmatched junction bases numbered 7, after V lost 4 bases and J lost 3 bases. The CDR3 protein is CSVGKDRAYTEAFF. The CDR3 DNA is TGCAGCGTTGGTAAGGACAGGGCGTACACTGAAGCTTTCTTT.